A single sample is the source of the 20 T cell receptor beta chains below, sequenced in a study of blood T cell repertoires in COVID-19. Profiled with immunoSEQ multiplex PCR; TCRdb holds only in-frame clones, not every one. The sample lists under 100,000 clones; approximately 85% were seen once. Sequencing used peripheral blood. Receptors originate from a woman of 80 years or more with COVID-19, enrolled during active disease.

This clone was seen just once. The CDR3 region is CASSDRSRGNYGYTF. CDR3 sequence (DNA): TGTGCCAGCAGTGATCGATCCCGGGGAAACTATGGCTACACCTTC. The chain has TRBV25-1 and TRBJ1-2, with D unclear. V was pared by 3 bases and J by 2 bases, with 13 bases between. CDR3 length: 15 residues. Germline loops: CDR1 MGHDK, CDR2 SYGVNS.

The V and J genes are TRBV14 and TRBJ1-1; D is unresolved. V lost 3 bases and J 1 base, leaving 9 bases between the germline ends. This CDR3 has 14 residues. The germline V gene encodes CDR1 SGHDN and CDR2 FVKESK. CDR3 in amino acids: CASSQLVTNTEAFF. The CDR3 coding sequence is TGTGCCAGCAGCCAGTTAGTAACGAACACTGAAGCTTTCTTT.

The chain employs TRBV6-5 and TRBJ1-2; D is ambiguous. The CDR3 is 11 amino acids. With 6 bases removed from V and 8 bases from J, the gap between germline ends came to 10 bases. CDR1 and CDR2 from the germline V gene are MNHEY and SVGAGI. CDR3 bases: TGTGCCAGCAGGACACCGGGGGGCTACACCTTC. Translating gives CASRTPGGYTF.

CDR3 sequence: CASSLRAGPNEQFF. CDR3 coding DNA: TGTGCCAGCAGCCTTAGAGCGGGGCCCAATGAGCAGTTCTTC. The chain has TRBV3-1 (or the pseudogene TRBV3-2) and TRBJ2-1, with 7 bases identical to TRBD2. This CDR3 spans 14 amino acids. Trimming cost V 4 bases and J 6 bases; bases outside gene matches: 6. Germline loops: CDR1 LGHDT, CDR2 YNNKEL (reference sequence).

The chain employs TRBV7-2 and TRBJ2-7; 8 bases agree with TRBD1. The junction had 12 bases not matched to a gene; V was cut back by 5 bases and J by 9 bases. Germline-derived CDR1 and CDR2 are SGHTA and FQGNSA. This CDR3 has 14 residues. The CDR3 loop is CASSKRQGRIGQYF. The CDR3, as DNA: TGTGCCAGCAGCAAAAGACAGGGGAGGATAGGGCAGTACTTC.

The chain links TRBV5-6 to TRBJ1-1; 7 bases line up with TRBD1. V trimming: 1 base; J trimming: 1 base; junction bases outside the gene matches: 7. Germline V lookup: CDR1 SGHDT, CDR2 YYEEEE. This CDR3 has 16 residues. CDR3: CASSLRGGFGNTEAFF. CDR3 sequence (DNA): TGTGCCAGCAGCTTGAGAGGGGGCTTTGGGAACACTGAAGCTTTCTTT.

The chain couples TRBV12-5 to TRBJ2-1, with D possibly matching TRBD1 (5 bases). Trimming stripped 2 bases from V and 4 bases from J, with 12 bases between. This CDR3 is built from 15 residues. Germline-derived CDR1 and CDR2 are LGHNT and FRNRAP. The CDR3 loop is CASGLTGSPYNEQFF. The CDR3 coding sequence is TGTGCTAGTGGTTTGACAGGTAGTCCTTACAATGAGCAGTTCTTC.

This clone has just one count. The chain links TRBV7-9 to TRBJ2-6; D remains unclear. This CDR3 is built from 14 residues. The germline CDR1 and CDR2 sequences are SEHNR and FQNEAQ (reference sequence). The V and J ends lost 7 bases and 2 bases respectively, with 9 bases between them. The CDR3 nucleotides are TGTGCCAGCAACAGTGGCGCTGGGGCCAACGTCCTGACTTTC. Translation: CASNSGAGANVLTF. Full variable domain (rest looked up from reference TRBV7-9 and TRBJ2-6): DTGVSQNPRHKITKRGQNVTFRCDPISEHNRLYWYRQTLGQGPEFLTYFQNEAQLEKSRLLSDRFSAERPKGSFSTLEIQRTEQGDSAMYLCASNSGAGANVLTFGAGSRLTVL.

This rearrangement joins TRBV7-9 to TRBJ2-2; D is unresolved. Germline V lookup: CDR1 SEHNR, CDR2 FQNEAQ (reference sequence). The CDR3 is 14 residues long. Trimming cost V 1 base and J 6 bases, with 9 bases left between them. This CDR3 reads CASSLVFEAGELFF. In DNA form, the CDR3 reads TGTGCCAGCAGCTTAGTTTTTGAGGCCGGGGAGCTGTTTTTT.

The chain couples TRBV2 to TRBJ1-5, with TRBD1 matching 7 bases. Germline V gene data show CDR1 as SNHLY and CDR2 as FYNNEI. Losses at the gene ends were 3 bases for V and 3 bases for J; bases not matched to a gene: 8. The CDR3 covers 16 residues. The CDR3 DNA reads TGTGCCAGCAGTGACGGCAGGGGGGTCTTCAATCAGCCCCAGCATTTT. Protein sequence: CASSDGRGVFNQPQHF. The full variable domain, in which reference TRBV2 and TRBJ1-5 provide the parts outside the CDR3, is EPEVTQTPSHQVTQMGQEVILRCVPISNHLYFYWYRQILGQKVEFLVSFYNNEISEKSEIFDDQFSVERPDGSNFTLKIRSTKLEDSAMYFCASSDGRGVFNQPQHFGDGTRLSIL.

The V gene is TRBV7-9, the J gene TRBJ1-6; TRBD1 aligns across 10 bases. The junction had 3 bases not matched to a gene; V was cut back by 4 bases and J by 0 bases. In germline, CDR1 is SEHNR, CDR2 FQNEAQ (reference sequence). This CDR3 is built from 17 residues. The CDR3 region is CASSSGQGSSYNSPLHF. In DNA form, the CDR3 reads TGTGCCAGCAGCTCGGGACAGGGGAGCTCCTATAATTCACCCCTCCACTTT.

The chain links TRBV7-2 to TRBJ2-1; 16 bases are a match to TRBD2. The CDR3 length is 16 residues. V gave up 4 bases and J gave up 10 bases; unmatched junction bases: 7. The germline V gene has CDR1 SGHTA and CDR2 FQGNSA. CDR3 region: CASSSPGLAGGGEQFF. Here the CDR3 DNA reads TGTGCCAGCAGCTCCCCGGGACTAGCGGGAGGGGGGGAGCAGTTCTTC.

J is TRBJ1-2 and V is TRBV9; 8 bases are shared with TRBD1. The CDR3 is 16 amino acids. CDR1 is SGDLS and CDR2 is YYNGEE in the germline V gene. Unmatched junction bases numbered 9, after V lost 2 bases and J lost 3 bases. CDR3 in DNA: TGTGCCAGCAGCGTCAATCCGGGACAGGCTTACTATGGCTACACCTTC. Its protein product is CASSVNPGQAYYGYTF.

The chain uses TRBV29-1 and TRBJ1-2, with TRBD1 matching over 7 bases. This CDR3 region has 13 residues. The ends lost 5 bases at V and 3 bases at J; junction bases unmatched: 6. The germline CDR1 and CDR2 sequences are SQVTM and ANQGSEA. CDR3 loop: CSVHAQGDYGYTF. The CDR3, as DNA: TGCAGCGTTCACGCCCAGGGGGACTATGGCTACACCTTC.

The chain joins TRBV27 to TRBJ2-1, with 8 bases matching TRBD2. Germline trimming cut 4 bases from V and 4 bases from J; bases unmatched to any gene: 6. Germline CDR1 reads MNHEY; CDR2 reads SMNVEV (reference sequence). The CDR3 is 15 residues long. The CDR3 DNA reads as TGTGCCAGCAGTTCCAGCGGGAGCCCTTACAATGAGCAGTTCTTC. Amino acids: CASSSSGSPYNEQFF.

The chain carries TRBV3-1 (or the pseudogene TRBV3-2) and TRBJ2-5, with 7 bases aligning to TRBD2. The CDR3 runs to 15 residues. CDR1 is LGHDT, CDR2 YNNKEL, per germline (reference sequence). J lost 5 bases, V lost 4 bases, and 10 bases had no gene match. Here the CDR3 reads CASSPREGPGETQYF. The DNA of the CDR3 is TGTGCCAGCAGCCCGAGGGAGGGGCCGGGGGAGACCCAGTACTTC.

This chain connects TRBV27 to TRBJ2-7, with 7 bases that match TRBD1. The germline V gene encodes CDR1 MNHEY and CDR2 SMNVEV (reference sequence). With 0 bases clipped from V and 4 bases from J, the junction kept 9 bases outside the gene matches. The CDR3 spans 16 residues. Here the CDR3 reads CASSLSAGTAVYEQYF. The CDR3 nucleotides read TGTGCCAGCAGTTTATCGGCAGGGACAGCGGTGTACGAGCAGTACTTC.

This clone appeared once. This rearrangement joins TRBV12-1 to TRBJ2-6; the DNA was not used to check the table's D call, TRBD1. TRBV12-1 is assigned pseudogene status. CDR3 length: 18 amino acids. The CDR3 nucleotides are TGTGCCAGCAGCTTTGAGGGGCAGGGGGCTTCTGGGGCCAACGTCCTGACTTTC. The encoded protein is CASSFEGQGASGANVLTF.

The rearrangement uses TRBV2 and TRBJ1-4; 8 bases match TRBD1. V shed 7 bases, J shed 7 bases, and the junction held 8 bases outside the gene matches. The CDR3 consists of 14 residues. Germline V gene sequence: CDR1 SNHLY, CDR2 FYNNEI. The DNA for the CDR3 is TGTGCCAGCAACCGACAGGGGATGAGTGAAAAACTGTTTTTT. This translates into CASNRQGMSEKLFF.

The chain employs TRBV7-5 and TRBJ2-7; TRBD1, the D gene given by the table, was not confirmed from the DNA. TRBV7-5 is a recognized pseudogene. The CDR3 loop spans 14 amino acids. The CDR3 nucleotides read TGTCACCCCCCAGGTCGTAAATCCCCCTACGAGCAGTACTTC. Translated, it gives CHPPGRKSPYEQYF.